The 16 T cell receptor beta chains below all came from one sample that was sequenced in a study of shared clonotypes between healthy human individuals. Some clones are missing from TCRdb's copy, which holds only in-frame ones; the method was immunoSEQ multiplex PCR. This sample yields some 2,500,000 clones, of which 90% to 95% are seen a single time; around 0.37% belongs to the top ten. The sample consisted of naive CD4+ T cells from PBMCs. Subset meaning: CD45RA+ positively selected. These receptors were obtained from a man younger than 35 in good health. Some clones in this sample may be carry-over from other donors' samples.

J is TRBJ2-1 and V is TRBV7-3, with a tentative D call TRBD2 (6 bases). The germline V and J ends were trimmed by 3 bases and 0 bases, with 12 bases remaining between them. This CDR3 contains 16 residues. Looked up from germline, CDR1 is SGHTA and CDR2 is FQGTGA. The CDR3 sequence is CASSFGSASSYNEQFF. CDR3 bases: TGTGCCAGCAGCTTCGGGAGCGCCTCCTCCTACAATGAGCAGTTCTTC.

This clone has just one count. The chain carries TRBV5-6 and TRBJ2-5; D possibly uses TRBD1 or TRBD2 (6 bases each). The CDR3 runs to 13 residues. Trimming cost V 1 base and J 5 bases, with 9 bases left between them. Germline-derived CDR1 and CDR2 are SGHDT and YYEEEE. The CDR3 nucleotides are TGTGCCAGCAGCTTGACAGGGAGGGAGACCCAGTACTTC. Protein product: CASSLTGRETQYF. The full variable domain, its missing parts supplied by reference TRBV5-6 and TRBJ2-5, is DAGVTQSPTHLIKTRGQQVTLRCSPKSGHDTVSWYQQALGQGPQFIFQYYEEEERQRGNFPDRFSGHQFPNYSSELNVNALLLGDSALYLCASSLTGRETQYFGPGTRLLVL.

This clone showed up just a few times. The same CDR3 is also encoded by other DNA sequences in this sample. The chain links TRBV7-2 to TRBJ2-7; no definite D call. V was trimmed by 2 bases and J by 6 bases, leaving 5 bases between them. The CDR3 spans 11 residues. Looked up from germline, CDR1 is SGHTA and CDR2 is FQGNSA. The CDR3 DNA sequence: TGTGCCAGCAGCTTACGAGGCGAGCAGTACTTC. Translating it yields CASSLRGEQYF.

The chain is built from TRBV7-9 and TRBJ1-1; 8 bases are a match to TRBD1. Germline-derived CDR1 and CDR2 are SEHNR and FQNEAQ (reference sequence). CDR3 length: 15 amino acids. V dropped 5 bases and J dropped 2; count of bases not matched to a gene: 7. The CDR3 DNA follows: TGTGCCAGCAGCCTAGGGACAGGTTATAACACTGAAGCTTTCTTT. It codes for CASSLGTGYNTEAFF.

The chain couples TRBV27 to TRBJ2-7; 11 positions match TRBD1. This CDR3 is 14 amino acids long. Germline CDR1 and CDR2: MNHEY and SMNVEV (reference sequence). V trimming: 6 bases; J trimming: 6 bases; junction bases outside the gene matches: 7. The CDR3 DNA sequence: TGTGCCAGCAGCCTCGGGACAGGGGGAAGCGAGCAGTACTTC. Protein: CASSLGTGGSEQYF.

V is TRBV7-2 and J is TRBJ2-1; D might be TRBD1 or TRBD2, each matching 5 bases. V gave up 6 bases and J gave up 14 bases, with 20 bases separating them. The CDR3 totals 13 residues. The germline CDR1 and CDR2 sequences are SGHTA and FQGNSA. The CDR3 DNA sequence: TGTGCCAGCAGATTCACCGGGACCCCCGTAAAGTTCTTC. Its protein is CASRFTGTPVKFF. Using reference TRBV7-2 and TRBJ2-1 for the parts outside the CDR3, the full variable domain is GAGVSQSPSNKVTEKGKDVELRCDPISGHTALYWYRQSLGQGLEFLIYFQGNSAPDKSGLPSDRFSAERTGGSVSTLTIQRTQQEDSAVYLCASRFTGTPVKFFGPGTRLTVL.

The table lists this clone with a few counts. The chain has TRBV4-2 and TRBJ1-3; 8 bases fit TRBD1. Losses at the gene ends were 4 bases for V and 7 bases for J; bases not matched to a gene: 9. This CDR3 comprises 15 residues. Germline V gene sequence: CDR1 LGHNA, CDR2 YNFKEQ. CDR3 in DNA: TGTGCCAGCAGCCCCGCCCTCGGGACAGGTAACACCATATATTTT. Amino acid sequence: CASSPALGTGNTIYF.

With regard to this clone: Other DNA sequences in this specimen translate into the identical CDR3. The chain has TRBV2 and TRBJ2-5; D is uncertain. V lost 4 bases and J lost 3, with 6 bases in between. The CDR3 sequence is 12 residues long. CDR1 SNHLY and CDR2 FYNNEI come from the germline V gene. The CDR3 sequence: CASSVREETQYF. The CDR3 DNA is TGTGCCAGCAGTGTAAGGGAAGAGACCCAGTACTTC.

This chain links TRBV28 with TRBJ1-2; 8 bases match TRBD1. J lost 8 bases, V lost 6 bases, and 8 bases had no gene match. The CDR3 extends over 13 amino acids. Germline values: CDR1 MDHEN, CDR2 SYDVKM. CDR3 amino acids: CASRGTGDTGYTF. The CDR3, as DNA: TGTGCCAGCAGAGGGACAGGCGACACGGGCTACACCTTC.

V is TRBV21-1 and J is TRBJ2-3. TRBV21-1 is a documented pseudogene. The CDR3 has 15 amino acids. CDR3 sequence reads: CASSRDRDGPDTQYF. The CDR3 region has the DNA TGTGCCAGCAGCAGAGACCGGGACGGACCAGATACGCAGTATTTT.

The J gene is TRBJ1-1, the V gene TRBV29-1; 7 nucleotides match TRBD1. Germline V gene lookup returns CDR1 SQVTM and CDR2 ANQGSEA. V lost 7 bases and J lost 3; bases outside the gene matches: 8. The CDR3 is made up of 13 amino acids. DNA for the CDR3: TGCAGCGCACAGACAGGGAGTTACACTGAAGCTTTCTTT. Protein: CSAQTGSYTEAFF. Complete variable domain (other parts from reference TRBV29-1 and TRBJ1-1): SAVISQKPSRDICQRGTSLTIQCQVDSQVTMMFWYRQQPGQSLTLIATANQGSEATYESGFVIDKFPISRPNLTFSTLTVSNMSPEDSSIYLCSAQTGSYTEAFFGQGTRLTVV.

The gene calls are TRBV15 and TRBJ2-7; 10 nucleotides agree with TRBD1. The germline V gene encodes CDR1 LNHNV and CDR2 YYDKDF (reference sequence). The CDR3 consists of 14 residues. With 3 bases clipped from V and 5 bases from J, the junction kept 4 bases outside the gene matches. This CDR3 is CATSSRQGAHEQYF. The CDR3 DNA reads TGTGCCACCAGCAGCAGACAGGGGGCCCACGAGCAGTACTTC.

The gene calls are TRBV27 and TRBJ2-2, with a weak D call TRBD2 (5 bases). The CDR3 runs 17 residues. Germline lookup yields CDR1 MNHEY and CDR2 SMNVEV (reference sequence). Trimming took 6 bases from V and 0 from J, leaving 17 bases between them. The CDR3 DNA reads TGTGCCAGCAGGACCTTAGGACTCCTCACGAACACCGGGGAGCTGTTTTTT. Translating gives CASRTLGLLTNTGELFF.

The rearrangement links TRBV6-1 to TRBJ1-4; D might be TRBD1 (5 bases). The CDR3 has 16 residues. Germline loops: CDR1 MNHNS, CDR2 SASEGT. V gave up 1 base and J gave up 0 bases, with 9 bases separating them. CDR3 DNA sequence: TGTGCCAGCAGTGAAGGGAGACAGTCAACTAATGAAAAACTGTTTTTT. The encoded protein is CASSEGRQSTNEKLFF.

The V call is TRBV7-9, the J call TRBJ2-2; TRBD1 agrees at 7 bases. V lost 5 bases to trimming and J lost 1 base; unmatched junction nucleotides: 7. The CDR3 spans 16 residues. Germline V lookup: CDR1 SEHNR, CDR2 FQNEAQ (reference sequence). The CDR3 coding sequence is TGTGCCAGCAGCCACCGGGACAGAGAGAACACCGGGGAGCTGTTTTTT. It specifies CASSHRDRENTGELFF.

J is TRBJ2-5 and V is TRBV5-1, with TRBD1 matching over 9 bases. The junction had 5 bases not matched to a gene; V was cut back by 0 bases and J by 5 bases. Per germline, CDR1 SGHRS and CDR2 YFSETQ. The CDR3 length is 15 residues. The CDR3 DNA sequence: TGCGCCAGCAGCTTGGGGACAGGGGATAGGGAGACCCAGTACTTC. Amino acids: CASSLGTGDRETQYF.